These T cell receptor beta chains were read from a single sample in a study of blood T cell repertoires in COVID-19. The table came from immunoSEQ multiplex PCR; TCRdb's copy has only in-frame clones and leaves some out. The table records about 230,000 clones, about 80% of them present only once. Source material: peripheral blood. These receptors originate from a woman aged 50 to 60 with acute or convalescent COVID-19. Both conserved end residues are part of each CDR3. The D gene is left open where the match is weak. Clone size is not always given. Where it is, it says once, few, many or a class for expanded clones.

TRBD2	TRBV6-1	TRBJ2-1	NA	CAGSAGRLAGYNEQFF	TGTGCCGGCAGTGCGGGGCGACTAGCGGGTTACAATGAGCAGTTCTTC
NA	TRBV7-2	TRBJ2-2	NA	CASGGGQANTGELFF	TGTGCCAGCGGTGGTGGCCAAGCGAACACCGGGGAGCTGTTTTTT
TRBD1	TRBV19	TRBJ2-5	NA	CASTPDREETQYF	TGTGCCAGTACCCCGGACAGGGAAGAGACCCAGTACTTC
TRBD2	TRBV7-2	TRBJ2-7	few	CASSGSTSGVTYEQYF	TGTGCCAGCAGCGGATCGACTAGCGGGGTCACCTACGAGCAGTACTTC
NA	TRBV10-2	TRBJ1-4	NA	CASSYVGAEKLFF	TGCGCCAGCAGTTACGTAGGGGCGGAAAAACTGTTTTTT
TRBD2	TRBV7-2	TRBJ2-2	NA	CASSLWTSGGTNTGELFF	TGTGCCAGCAGCTTATGGACTAGCGGGGGCACGAACACCGGGGAGCTGTTTTTT
NA	TRBV5-8	TRBJ1-3	NA	CASSLQGQSGNTIYF	TGTGCCAGCAGCTTGCAGGGGCAATCCGGAAACACCATATATTTT
NA	TRBV27	TRBJ2-1	NA	CASNTDRYNEQFF	TGTGCCAGCAACACAGACAGATACAATGAGCAGTTCTTC
NA	TRBV29-1	TRBJ1-1	NA	CSVGVVGDTEAFF	TGCAGCGTCGGGGTGGTCGGGGACACTGAAGCTTTCTTT
NA	TRBV12-5	TRBJ2-4	NA	CASGLIGTPNRSVKNIQYF	TGTGCTAGTGGTTTGATAGGGACACCAAATCGAAGTGTCAAAAACATTCAGTACTTC
NA	TRBV5-6	TRBJ2-7	NA	CASSFFSLYEQYF	TGTGCCAGCAGCTTTTTTTCCCTGTACGAGCAGTACTTC
NA	TRBV5-1	TRBJ2-2	NA	CASSISNTGELFF	TGCGCCAGCAGTATCTCGAACACCGGGGAGCTGTTTTTT
NA	TRBV7-2	TRBJ1-6	NA	CASSLAWTSRSPLHF	TGTGCCAGCAGCTTAGCTTGGACTTCTCGTTCACCCCTCCACTTT
NA	TRBV19	TRBJ1-4	NA	CASSRGISANEKLFF	TGTGCCAGCTCTAGGGGAATTTCAGCTAATGAAAAACTGTTTTTT
NA	TRBV7-9	TRBJ2-1	NA	CAMVRGFNEQFF	TGTGCCATGGTGAGGGGGTTTAATGAGCAGTTCTTC
TRBD1	TRBV5-1	TRBJ2-3	NA	CASSKGQPTDTQYF	TGCGCCAGCAGCAAGGGACAGCCCACAGATACGCAGTATTTT
TRBD2	TRBV2	TRBJ2-2	few	CASSETSGRTGELFF	TGTGCCAGCAGTGAAACTAGCGGGAGGACCGGGGAGCTGTTTTTT
NA	TRBV9	TRBJ2-3	NA	CASAAYGADTQYF	TGTGCCAGCGCGGCCTACGGGGCAGATACGCAGTATTTT
NA	TRBV13	TRBJ2-3	few	CASSLQGGRTDTQYF	TGTGCCAGCAGCTTACAAGGGGGACGTACAGATACGCAGTATTTT
TRBD2	TRBV19	TRBJ2-1	NA	CASSIRASGTYNEQFF	TGTGCCAGTAGTATTCGGGCCAGCGGGACCTACAATGAGCAGTTCTTC
TRBD1	TRBV2	TRBJ1-5	NA	CASRDRAVGQPQHF	TGTGCCAGCAGGGACAGGGCCGTGGGTCAGCCCCAGCATTTT
NA	TRBV21-1	TRBJ2-4	NA	CASSKDSAGQGALAKNIQYF	TGTGCCAGCAGCAAAGATTCAGCTGGACAGGGGGCGTTGGCCAAAAACATTCAGTACTTC
TRBD1	TRBV29-1	TRBJ2-7	NA	CSVGRGPDNEQYF	TGCAGCGTTGGCAGGGGGCCAGACAACGAGCAGTACTTC
NA	TRBV9	TRBJ1-4	NA	CASSVTHRANEKLFF	TGTGCCAGCAGCGTAACCCACAGGGCTAATGAAAAACTGTTTTTT
TRBD1	TRBV28	TRBJ1-1	NA	CASSSTGTGPTEAFF	TGTGCCAGCAGTTCAACCGGGACAGGGCCCACTGAAGCTTTCTTT
TRBD2	TRBV24-1	TRBJ2-3	NA	CATSDLNSGGTTDTQYF	TGTGCCACCAGTGATTTAAATAGCGGGGGTACGACAGATACGCAGTATTTT
NA	TRBV28	TRBJ2-3	NA	CASSLSTDTQYF	TGTGCCAGCAGCCTGAGCACAGATACGCAGTATTTT
NA	TRBV28	TRBJ2-7	NA	CASSVLDEQYF	TGTGCCAGCAGTGTACTAGACGAGCAGTACTTC